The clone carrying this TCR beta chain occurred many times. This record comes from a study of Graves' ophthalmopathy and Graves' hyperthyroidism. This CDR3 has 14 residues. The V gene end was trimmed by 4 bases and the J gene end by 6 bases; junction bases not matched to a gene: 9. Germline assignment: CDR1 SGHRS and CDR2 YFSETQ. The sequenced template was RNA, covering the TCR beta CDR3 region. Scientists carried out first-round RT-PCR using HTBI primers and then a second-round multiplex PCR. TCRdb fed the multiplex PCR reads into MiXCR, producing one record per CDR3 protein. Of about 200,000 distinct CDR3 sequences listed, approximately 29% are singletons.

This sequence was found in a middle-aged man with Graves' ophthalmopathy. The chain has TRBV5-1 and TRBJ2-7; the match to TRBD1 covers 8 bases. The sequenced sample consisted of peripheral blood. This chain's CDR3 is CASSAQGQDGEQYF. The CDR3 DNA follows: TGCGCCAGCAGCGCCCAGGGACAGGACGGCGAGCAGTACTTC.